The 7 T cell receptor beta chains given below trace back to one sample, sequenced in a study of T cell repertoires in cytomegalovirus infection. Antigen specificity for these receptors is unknown. MiXCR, run by TCRdb on the reads, gives a single entry per CDR3 protein. This sample has approximately 1,000,000 distinct CDR3 sequences; approximately 31% occur once, and the top ten carry roughly 13%. The source material was cultured CD8+ T cells from PBMCs, sampled from culture after CMV antigen stimulation. All receptors derive from a human donor in good health (CMV status not recorded). Some clones in this sample may be carry-over from other donors' samples.

The V call is TRBV5-1, the J call TRBJ2-2; D gene unclear. The germline V and J ends were trimmed by 6 bases and 8 bases, with 14 bases remaining between them. The V gene's germline CDR1 is SGHRS and CDR2 YFSETQ. The CDR3 covers 13 residues. DNA for the CDR3: TGCGCCAGCACCTGGGCACCCGAAGGGGAGCTGTTTTTT. Its translation: CASTWAPEGELFF.

CDR3 residues: CASSEGTGGGNTIYF. For the CDR3, the DNA is TGTGCCAGCTCTGAGGGGACAGGAGGTGGAAACACCATATATTTT. The rearrangement links TRBV25-1 to TRBJ1-3, with 8 bases fitting TRBD1. The trim removed 8 bases at V and 3 bases at J, leaving 9 bases unmatched. The CDR3 sequence is 15 residues long. CDR1 is MGHDK, CDR2 SYGVNS, per germline.

A word on this clonotype: This could be a read error, since a much larger clone is one nucleotide away. The genes are TRBV7-6 and TRBJ2-1, with unresolved D. The CDR3 length is 14 residues. CDR1 is SGHVS, CDR2 FNYEAQ, per germline. Trimming took off 1 base at V and 5 bases at J, with 9 bases between the two ends. The CDR3 DNA reads as TGTGCCAGCAGCTTAGGAGACTGTAACAATGAGCAGTTCTTC. Translated, it gives CASSLGDCNNEQFF.

This clonotype was counted ten times or more. This sequence joins TRBV19 and TRBJ1-5; 9 nucleotides align to TRBD1. Germline trimming cut 8 bases from V and 3 bases from J; bases unmatched to any gene: 8. Germline-derived CDR1 and CDR2 are LNHDA and SQIVND (reference sequence). The CDR3 is made up of 15 amino acids. The CDR3 DNA follows: TGTGCCAGTCGACAGGGGGGGGTATTCAATCAGCCCCAGCATTTT. Its translation: CASRQGGVFNQPQHF.

Points on this clonotype: A read error may explain this, as a much larger clone is one base away. The chain recombines TRBV7-2 with TRBJ1-1; TRBD1 might be the D (5 bases). CDR3 length equals 16 residues. CDR1 is SGHTA and CDR2 is FQGNSA in the germline V gene. Trimming left V 0 bases short and J 7 bases short, with 18 bases between. The chain's CDR3 is CASSLAGGDGANEAFF. CDR3 coding DNA: TGTGCCAGCAGCTTAGCTGGGGGGGACGGGGCAAATGAAGCTTTCTTT.

The chain combines TRBV4-1 with TRBJ2-7; 10 bases line up with TRBD2. J was trimmed by 3 bases and V by 1 base; bases with no gene match: 3. The CDR3 has 15 amino acids. Germline loops: CDR1 MGHRA, CDR2 YSYEKL. As DNA, the CDR3 is TGCGCCAGCAGCCAAGTGGCTAGCGGGGGCTACGAGCAGTACTTC. Its protein is CASSQVASGGYEQYF.

This clonotype was counted at least ten times. The rearrangement links TRBV7-8 to TRBJ2-7; 11 bases agree with TRBD2. The CDR3 extends over 20 amino acids. The V gene end was trimmed by 1 base and the J gene end by 0 bases; junction bases not matched to a gene: 14. Germline CDR1 is SGHVS and CDR2 is FQNEAQ. The CDR3 loop is CASSLERVTSGAPSSYEQYV. The CDR3 region has the DNA TGTGCCAGCAGCTTAGAAAGGGTGACTAGCGGGGCTCCTAGCTCCTACGAGCAGTACGTC.